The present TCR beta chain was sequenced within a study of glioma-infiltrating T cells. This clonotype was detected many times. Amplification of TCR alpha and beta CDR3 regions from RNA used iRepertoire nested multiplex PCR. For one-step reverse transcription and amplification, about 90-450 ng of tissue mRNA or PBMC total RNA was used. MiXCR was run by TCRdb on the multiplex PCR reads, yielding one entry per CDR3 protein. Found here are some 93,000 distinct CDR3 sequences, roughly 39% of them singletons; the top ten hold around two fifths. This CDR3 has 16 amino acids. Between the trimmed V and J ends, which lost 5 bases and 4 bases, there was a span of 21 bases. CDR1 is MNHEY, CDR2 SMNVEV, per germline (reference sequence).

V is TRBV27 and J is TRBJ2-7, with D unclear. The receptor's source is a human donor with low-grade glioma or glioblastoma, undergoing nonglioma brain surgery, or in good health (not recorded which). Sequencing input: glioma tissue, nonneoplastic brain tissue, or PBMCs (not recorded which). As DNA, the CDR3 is TGTGCCAGCAGTGGTATTAATGCAGGATTTGGGTACGAGCAGTACTTC. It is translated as CASSGINAGFGYEQYF.